This T cell receptor (beta chain) is from a study of CD8 T cells in ankylosing spondylitis. Study-wide points: Reportedly, significant enrichment of disease-linked clones occurred in matched ankylosing spondylitis synovial fluid.

The CDR3 contains 12 residues. CDR1 is GTSNPN, CDR2 SVGIG, per germline (reference sequence). Trimming took off 1 base at V and 0 bases at J, with 3 bases between the two ends. One entry per CDR3 protein, called by TCRdb with MiXCR from the 5' RACE reads. The sample holds roughly 150,000 distinct CDR3 sequences; around a third are singletons and the top ten take over 5.5%. A note on this clonotype: What it binds is not known.

Sequenced sample: synovial fluid, either unsorted or a sorted T cell fraction (not recorded which). The origin of this receptor is a male donor with ankylosing spondylitis. V is TRBV30 and J is TRBJ1-1; no reliable D call. CDR3 nucleotides: TGTGCCTGGAGTGCTATGAACACTGAAGCTTTCTTT. Its protein is CAWSAMNTEAFF.